The clone carrying this TCR beta chain was counted ten times or more. Its antigen is currently unknown. The data belong to a study of T cells after yellow fever vaccination. Whole-study findings and limits: Reappearance after the booster was seen for most primary-vaccination clones, at 96% CD4 and roughly 90% CD8. The secondary response peaked faster, at day 5 versus 15, but was weaker.

Germline values: CDR1 SGHAT, CDR2 FQNNGV. With V trimmed by 3 bases and J by 7 bases, 10 bases remained unmatched. This CDR3 spans 16 amino acids. 5'RACE template switching generated TCR cDNA, adding a universal primer site and UMIs. One entry per CDR3 protein, called by TCRdb with MiXCR from the 5' RACE reads. In the table there are under 250,000 distinct CDR3 sequences, roughly 3% of which are singletons. The TCR sequence derives from a man aged 18 to 29 who received the YFV17D yellow fever vaccine. The source was CD4+ T cells sorted from PBMCs, collected 10 days after the yellow fever booster vaccination. V is TRBV11-2 and J is TRBJ2-2; the match to TRBD1 covers 8 bases. The CDR3 reads CASSLAGQGNDGELFF. As DNA, the CDR3 is TGTGCCAGCAGCTTGGCTGGACAGGGTAATGACGGGGAGCTGTTTTTT.